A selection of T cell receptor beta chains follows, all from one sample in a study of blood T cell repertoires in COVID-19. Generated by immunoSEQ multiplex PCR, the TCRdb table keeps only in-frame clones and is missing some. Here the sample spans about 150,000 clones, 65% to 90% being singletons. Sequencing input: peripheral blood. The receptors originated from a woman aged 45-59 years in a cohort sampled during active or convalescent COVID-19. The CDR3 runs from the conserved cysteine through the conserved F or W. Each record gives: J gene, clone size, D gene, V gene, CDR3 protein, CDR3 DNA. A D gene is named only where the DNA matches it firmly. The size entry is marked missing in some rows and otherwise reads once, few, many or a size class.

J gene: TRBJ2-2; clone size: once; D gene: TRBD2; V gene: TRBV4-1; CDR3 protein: CASSQDSRLAGSNTGELFF; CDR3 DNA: TGCGCCAGCAGCCAAGATAGCCGTCTAGCGGGGTCGAACACCGGGGAGCTGTTTTTT
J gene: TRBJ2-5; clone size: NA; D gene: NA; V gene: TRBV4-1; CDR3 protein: CASSPGRGTGTQYF; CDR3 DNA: TGCGCCAGCAGCCCCGGACGGGGGACCGGGACCCAGTACTTC
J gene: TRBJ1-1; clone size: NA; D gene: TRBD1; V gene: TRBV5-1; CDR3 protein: CASSSGQGLNTEAFF; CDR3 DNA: TGCGCCAGCAGCTCGGGACAGGGACTGAACACTGAAGCTTTCTTT
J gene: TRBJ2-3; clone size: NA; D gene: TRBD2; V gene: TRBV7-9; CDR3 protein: CASSLWTSGDTQYF; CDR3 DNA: TGTGCCAGCAGCTTATGGACTAGCGGGGATACGCAGTATTTT
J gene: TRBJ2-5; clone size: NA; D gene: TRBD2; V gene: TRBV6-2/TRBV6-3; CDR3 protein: CASSYRGTSGGVRETQYF; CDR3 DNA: TGTGCCAGCAGTTACCGCGGGACTAGCGGGGGGGTTAGGGAGACCCAGTACTTC
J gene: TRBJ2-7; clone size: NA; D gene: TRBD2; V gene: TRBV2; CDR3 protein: CASTLVPGTNYEQYF; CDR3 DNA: TGTGCCAGCACCCTAGTACCCGGGACTAACTACGAGCAGTACTTC
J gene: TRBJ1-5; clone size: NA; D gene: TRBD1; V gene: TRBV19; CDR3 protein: CASMVWQGVSNQPQHF; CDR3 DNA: TGTGCCAGTATGGTTTGGCAGGGGGTGAGCAATCAGCCCCAGCATTTT
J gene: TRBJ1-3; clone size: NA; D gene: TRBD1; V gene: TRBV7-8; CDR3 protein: CASSPIGTGRNTIYF; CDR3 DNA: TGTGCCAGCAGCCCTATAGGGACAGGGAGAAACACCATATATTTT
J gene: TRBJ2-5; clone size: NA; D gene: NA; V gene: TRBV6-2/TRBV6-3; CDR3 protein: CASSGPRGDGETQYF; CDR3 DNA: TGTGCCAGCAGTGGCCCCCGGGGTGATGGGGAGACCCAGTACTTC
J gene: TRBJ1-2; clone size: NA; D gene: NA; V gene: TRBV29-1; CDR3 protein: CSVEPPDYGYTF; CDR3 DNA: TGCAGCGTTGAACCCCCCGACTATGGCTACACCTTC
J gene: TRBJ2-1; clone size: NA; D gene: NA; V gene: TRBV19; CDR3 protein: CASSIPEQFF; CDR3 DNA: TGTGCCAGTAGTATTCCGGAGCAGTTCTTC
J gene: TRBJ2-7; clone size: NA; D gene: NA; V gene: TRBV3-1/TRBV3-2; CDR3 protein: CASSQGLGAVQYF; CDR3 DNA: TGTGCCAGCAGCCAAGGTTTAGGAGCGGTGCAGTACTTC
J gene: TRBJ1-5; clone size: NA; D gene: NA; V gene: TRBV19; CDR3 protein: CASSINWGIPISNQPQHF; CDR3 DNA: TGTGCCAGTAGTATCAACTGGGGCATTCCCATTAGCAATCAGCCCCAGCATTTT